Listed here are 29 T cell receptor beta chains from one sample, sequenced in a study of shared clonotypes between healthy human individuals. Method: immunoSEQ multiplex PCR; TCRdb's copy keeps in-frame clones and lacks some. This sample has over a million clones; around 95% occur once, and the top ten carry over 1%. The specimen was naive CD4+ T cells sorted from blood. Subset noted: CD45RA+ positively selected. The receptor set was obtained from a man aged 25 to 45 in good health.

CDR3 sequence: CASARGSYEQYF. The CDR3 bases are TGTGCCAGCGCAAGGGGCTCCTACGAGCAGTACTTC. V gene TRBV11-2 combines with J gene TRBJ2-7, with D perhaps matching TRBD1 (5 bases). V was clipped by 8 bases and J by 0 bases, with 8 bases between them. This CDR3 contains 12 residues. Germline CDR1 SGHAT, CDR2 FQNNGV.

CDR3 protein: CASSSRQGVKGDEQYF. The CDR3 coding sequence is TGTGCCAGCAGCTCCCGTCAGGGGGTTAAGGGTGACGAGCAGTACTTC. The V gene is TRBV11-2, the J gene TRBJ2-7, with 7 bases identical to TRBD1. The CDR3 contains 16 residues. Unmatched junction bases numbered 14, after V lost 4 bases and J lost 5 bases. Germline CDR1 SGHAT, CDR2 FQNNGV. The whole variable domain, filled in from reference TRBV11-2 and TRBJ2-7, reads EAGVAQSPRYKIIEKRQSVAFWCNPISGHATLYWYQQILGQGPKLLIQFQNNGVVDDSQLPKDRFSAERLKGVDSTLKIQPAKLEDSAVYLCASSSRQGVKGDEQYFGPGTRLTVT.

The chain links TRBV28 to TRBJ2-1; 9 positions match TRBD2. The trim removed 4 bases at V and 8 bases at J, leaving 15 bases unmatched. Germline CDR1 MDHEN, CDR2 SYDVKM. This CDR3 is 17 amino acids long. The CDR3 DNA follows: TGTGCCAGCAGTTCCCCTTTATTTAGCGGGAGTCTCGATGAGCAGTTCTTC. As protein: CASSSPLFSGSLDEQFF.

This chain uses TRBV19 with TRBJ2-3; TRBD2 is a possible D gene (6 bases). The CDR3 consists of 16 residues. Germline CDR1 is LNHDA and CDR2 is SQIVND (reference sequence). Trimming cost V 0 bases and J 4 bases, with 14 bases left between them. The CDR3 protein is CASSIEAGGVPDTQYF. CDR3 coding DNA: TGTGCCAGTAGTATAGAAGCGGGCGGGGTCCCAGATACGCAGTATTTT.

The V gene is TRBV28, the J gene TRBJ1-1; 7 nucleotides agree with TRBD1. In germline, CDR1 is MDHEN, CDR2 SYDVKM. The CDR3 runs 16 residues. J lost 0 bases, V lost 7 bases, and 11 bases had no gene match. The CDR3, as DNA: TGTGCCAGCAAACAGGGGAGCATCGGCATGAACACTGAAGCTTTCTTT. As protein: CASKQGSIGMNTEAFF.

This chain connects TRBV19 to TRBJ2-2; D tentatively reads TRBD1 or TRBD2 (6 bases each). CDR3 length equals 17 residues. Per the germline V gene, CDR1 is LNHDA and CDR2 is SQIVND (reference sequence). V lost 6 bases and J 4 bases, leaving 21 bases between the germline ends. CDR3 nucleotides: TGTGCCAGTAGCTTTACCAGAGTCAAGGGGGGCACCGGGGAGCTGTTTTTT. It encodes CASSFTRVKGGTGELFF.

A single count supports this clone. V usage is TRBV29-1 and J usage is TRBJ2-7; 13 nucleotides align to TRBD2. Germline values: CDR1 SQVTM, CDR2 ANQGSEA. This CDR3 spans 17 amino acids. J lost 6 bases, V lost 5 bases, and 16 bases had no gene match. In nucleotides, the CDR3 is TGCAGCGTTAGGGGACTAGCGGGATCCGACTCCCCGTCCGAGCAGTACTTC. Its protein product is CSVRGLAGSDSPSEQYF.

The table lists this clone with a few counts. The gene calls are TRBV2 and TRBJ2-7; D unresolved. There are 13 residues in the CDR3. Germline V CDR1 and CDR2: SNHLY, FYNNEI. V lost 1 base to trimming and J lost 0 bases, with 4 bases between them. The CDR3 protein is CASSEDYSYEQYF. Here the CDR3 DNA reads TGTGCCAGCAGTGAAGACTACTCCTACGAGCAGTACTTC.

The V gene is TRBV6-5, the J gene TRBJ1-1; TRBD1 is a possible D gene (5 bases). Trimming took 2 bases from V and 0 from J, leaving 10 bases between them. CDR1 MNHEY and CDR2 SVGAGI come from the germline V gene. The CDR3 has 15 residues. The CDR3 is CASSYTGELNTEAFF. CDR3 sequence (DNA): TGTGCCAGCAGTTACACAGGAGAACTGAACACTGAAGCTTTCTTT.

The V and J genes are TRBV6-5 and TRBJ2-1; D unresolved. V gave up 0 bases and J gave up 2 bases, with 8 bases separating them. CDR1 is MNHEY and CDR2 is SVGAGI in the germline V gene. The CDR3 loop spans 15 amino acids. In DNA form, the CDR3 reads TGTGCCAGCAGTTACTCGTCTCGGACCTACAATGAGCAGTTCTTC. The encoded protein is CASSYSSRTYNEQFF.

The chain carries TRBV18 and TRBJ2-1; 7 bases are a match to TRBD1. The V gene's germline CDR1 is KGHSH and CDR2 LQKENI. This CDR3 region has 15 residues. V lost 3 bases to trimming and J lost 3 bases; unmatched junction nucleotides: 5. The CDR3 loop reads CASSPSGTVYNEQFF. The CDR3 DNA sequence: TGTGCCAGCTCACCTTCCGGGACAGTCTACAATGAGCAGTTCTTC.

V is TRBV14 and J is TRBJ2-7, with 8 bases lining up with TRBD1. In germline, CDR1 is SGHDN, CDR2 FVKESK. V was clipped by 3 bases and J by 6 bases; unmatched bases: 10. This CDR3 comprises 15 residues. CDR3 residues: CASSHARGPLREQYF. CDR3 DNA sequence: TGTGCCAGCAGCCACGCCAGGGGGCCCCTACGCGAGCAGTACTTC.

The rearrangement joins TRBV11-2 to TRBJ2-7; 12 positions match TRBD1. The CDR3 runs 15 residues. The germline V gene has CDR1 SGHAT and CDR2 FQNNGV. V lost 6 bases and J lost 6; bases outside the gene matches: 9. The CDR3 here is CASRRPGQGAGEQYF. The CDR3 bases are TGTGCCAGCAGACGACCGGGACAGGGGGCGGGCGAGCAGTACTTC.

This clone appeared a single time. This chain uses TRBV7-9 with TRBJ2-1; 14 nucleotides line up with TRBD2. This CDR3 is built from 18 residues. V lost 6 bases and J lost 5; bases outside the gene matches: 12. CDR1 and CDR2 from the germline V gene are SEHNR and FQNEAQ (reference sequence). The CDR3 protein is CASSLTTSGLAGDNEQFF. CDR3 DNA: TGTGCCAGCAGTCTCACTACCTCGGGACTAGCGGGAGACAATGAGCAGTTCTTC.

The rearrangement joins TRBV5-1 to TRBJ1-4, with D possibly being TRBD1 (5 bases). V shed 4 bases and J shed 5 bases, with 12 bases lying between them. Germline V gene lookup returns CDR1 SGHRS and CDR2 YFSETQ. The CDR3 spans 14 residues. For the CDR3, the DNA is TGCGCCAGCAGCAGTAGGCAGGGAAATGAAAAACTGTTTTTT. Translating it yields CASSSRQGNEKLFF.

This sequence joins TRBV27 and TRBJ2-1, with D maybe TRBD1 (7 bases). The CDR3 extends over 15 amino acids. V was shortened by 5 bases and J by 1 base, with 12 bases between the two germline ends. Germline assignment: CDR1 MNHEY and CDR2 SMNVEV (reference sequence). The CDR3 here is CASSEQGRSYNEQFF. In nucleotides, the CDR3 is TGTGCCAGCAGTGAACAGGGGAGGTCCTACAATGAGCAGTTCTTC.

This chain connects TRBV28 to TRBJ2-7; TRBD2 matches 11 bases. CDR1 is MDHEN and CDR2 is SYDVKM in the germline V gene. The CDR3 has 16 residues. The junction had 6 bases not matched to a gene; V was cut back by 3 bases and J by 2 bases. The CDR3 nucleotides are TGTGCCAGCAGTTTGTGGCTAGCGGGAGGAACCTACGAGCAGTACTTC. It translates to CASSLWLAGGTYEQYF. Variable domain in full (rest from reference TRBV28 and TRBJ2-7): DVKVTQSSRYLVKRTGEKVFLECVQDMDHENMFWYRQDPGLGLRLIYFSYDVKMKEKGDIPEGYSVSREKKERFSLILESASTNQTSMYLCASSLWLAGGTYEQYFGPGTRLTVT.

The rearrangement links TRBV25-1 to TRBJ1-1; D gene uncertain. Germline V gene sequence: CDR1 MGHDK, CDR2 SYGVNS. V dropped 6 bases and J dropped 5 bases, with 19 bases sitting between them. The CDR3 has 15 amino acids. The CDR3 nucleotides are TGTGCCAGCAGGATGACGGGCCTCCTTAAGACTGAAGCTTTCTTT. The encoded protein is CASRMTGLLKTEAFF.

This chain uses TRBV28 with TRBJ1-2; maybe TRBD1 (6 bases). The CDR3 extends over 17 amino acids. Germline V gene lookup returns CDR1 MDHEN and CDR2 SYDVKM. V was pared by 1 base and J by 4 bases, with 19 bases between. CDR3 loop: CASSLYTYYDRFYGYTF. The DNA for the CDR3 is TGTGCCAGCAGTTTATATACCTATTACGACAGGTTCTATGGCTACACCTTC.

The V call is TRBV30, the J call TRBJ1-4; unclear D gene. This CDR3 is built from 14 residues. V was shortened by 3 bases and J by 12 bases, with 20 bases between the two germline ends. Germline V gene sequence: CDR1 GTSNPN, CDR2 SVGIG (reference sequence). The CDR3 nucleotides read TGTGCCTGGAGCCAAGGGAGGCGTTCGTTAGAACTGTTTTTT. Translation gives CAWSQGRRSLELFF. Based on the CDR3 plus reference TRBV30 and TRBJ1-4, the full variable domain is SQTIHQWPATLVQPVGSPLSLECTVEGTSNPNLYWYRQAAGRGLQLLFYSVGIGQISSEVPQNLSASRPQDRQFILSSKKLLLSDSGFYLCAWSQGRRSLELFFGSGTQLSVL.

This clone appeared once. The genes are TRBV7-8 and TRBJ2-7, with D possibly called TRBD1 or TRBD2 (5 bases each). From germline, CDR1 is SGHVS and CDR2 FQNEAQ. V lost 8 bases to trimming and J lost 4 bases, with 18 bases between them. The CDR3 runs to 14 residues. This CDR3 reads CASSPRIGEYEQYF. CDR3 DNA sequence: TGTGCCAGCTCCCCCCGCATAGGGGAGTACGAGCAGTACTTC.

This chain's CDR3 is CASSSGATGVGGQPQHF. CDR3 DNA sequence: TGTGCCAGTAGTTCGGGGGCGACCGGGGTCGGAGGTCAGCCCCAGCATTTT. The chain combines TRBV19 with TRBJ1-5; TRBD1 might be the D (6 bases). This CDR3 has 17 amino acids. V shed 5 bases and J shed 6 bases, with 23 bases lying between them. CDR1 and CDR2 (germline): LNHDA, SQIVND (reference sequence). Complete variable domain (other parts from reference TRBV19 and TRBJ1-5): DGGITQSPKYLFRKEGQNVTLSCEQNLNHDAMYWYRQDPGQGLRLIYYSQIVNDFQKGDIAEGYSVSREKKESFPLTVTSAQKNPTAFYLCASSSGATGVGGQPQHFGDGTRLSIL.

This rearrangement joins TRBV14 to TRBJ2-1; D gene uncertain. Germline lookup yields CDR1 SGHDN and CDR2 FVKESK. V lost 2 bases, J lost 0 bases, and 8 bases lay in between. The CDR3 is 15 amino acids. The CDR3 DNA reads as TGTGCCAGCAGCCAAAACAGAAACTCCTACAATGAGCAGTTCTTC. This gives the protein CASSQNRNSYNEQFF. The whole variable domain, remainder taken from reference TRBV14 and TRBJ2-1, is EAGVTQFPSHSVIEKGQTVTLRCDPISGHDNLYWYRRVMGKEIKFLLHFVKESKQDESGMPNNRFLAERTGGTYSTLKVQPAELEDSGVYFCASSQNRNSYNEQFFGPGTRLTVL.

This chain connects TRBV5-1 to TRBJ2-5, with unresolved D. The CDR3 runs 12 residues. V was trimmed by 5 bases and J by 2 bases, leaving 7 bases between them. Germline CDR1 is SGHRS and CDR2 is YFSETQ. This chain's CDR3 is CASRDGQETQYF. The CDR3 region has the DNA TGCGCCAGCAGGGACGGTCAAGAGACCCAGTACTTC.

V gene TRBV21-1 combines with J gene TRBJ2-7; the table's D call of TRBD2 was not tested on the DNA. TRBV21-1 corresponds to a pseudogene. The CDR3 runs to 12 residues. CDR3 sequence reads: CASSKEGYEQYF. In DNA form, the CDR3 reads TGTGCCAGCAGCAAGGAGGGCTACGAGCAGTACTTC.

The V gene is TRBV14, the J gene TRBJ2-1; no reliable D call. Germline loops: CDR1 SGHDN, CDR2 FVKESK. V was shortened by 1 base and J by 5 bases, with 6 bases between the two germline ends. CDR3 length: 13 residues. CDR3 residues: CASSQGVDNEQFF. The CDR3 bases are TGTGCCAGCAGCCAAGGGGTGGACAATGAGCAGTTCTTC.

The chain combines TRBV9 with TRBJ2-3; tentative D call: TRBD2 (5 bases). Germline V CDR1 and CDR2: SGDLS, YYNGEE. The CDR3 is made up of 14 amino acids. Trimming removed 2 bases at V and 14 bases at J, with 21 bases between. The CDR3 region is CASSVEWWENPRYF. CDR3 sequence (DNA): TGTGCCAGCAGCGTTGAGTGGTGGGAGAACCCTCGGTATTTT.

The chain has TRBV29-1 and TRBJ1-1, with D possibly TRBD1 on 6 matching bases. V was cut by 3 bases and J by 3 bases, with 14 bases left in between. Germline V gene data show CDR1 as SQVTM and CDR2 as ANQGSEA. The CDR3 contains 14 residues. DNA of the CDR3: TGCAGCGTTGAGGCGGGGGGCGTTGACACTGAAGCTTTCTTT. Encoded protein: CSVEAGGVDTEAFF.

The chain employs TRBV4-3 and TRBJ2-5; 7 nucleotides agree with TRBD1. The germline CDR1 and CDR2 sequences are LGHNA and YSLEER. The CDR3 has 15 amino acids. V was pared by 4 bases and J by 4 bases, with 9 bases of the junction left unmatched. This CDR3 reads CASSRQQGITETQYF. Written as DNA, the CDR3 is TGCGCCAGCAGCCGACAACAGGGGATAACAGAGACCCAGTACTTC.